This entry lists 18 T cell receptor beta chains sequenced from one sample in a study of cytomegalovirus exposure and HLA in healthy donors. PCR was performed using 60 Vbeta and 13 Jbeta primers. Assay used: immunoSEQ multiplex PCR; TCRdb lists only in-frame clones, some missing. Of fewer than 250,000 clones listed, roughly 80% are singletons. The sequencing input was PBMCs. These receptors originate from a woman aged 18 to 35 in good health and CMV-seronegative.

Points on this clone: A read error may produce the germline difference seen at one junction end. The chain carries TRBV7-9 and TRBJ1-1; D is undetermined. The CDR3 is 18 residues long. Germline V gene lookup returns CDR1 SEHNR and CDR2 FQNEAQ (reference sequence). The CDR3: CSSSLAAGVAQLNFEAFF. The CDR3 DNA reads as TGTTCCAGCAGCTTAGCCGCCGGCGTAGCGCAGCTTAACTTTGAAGCTTTCTTT.

The chain uses TRBV7-3 and TRBJ2-5, with D tentatively TRBD1 (5 bases). This CDR3 has 14 amino acids. V shed 1 base and J shed 6 bases, with 12 bases lying between them. The germline CDR1 and CDR2 sequences are SGHTA and FQGTGA. The CDR3 loop reads CASSLMGQGKTQYF. The CDR3 DNA follows: TGTGCCAGCAGCTTAATGGGCCAGGGAAAGACCCAGTACTTC.

This clone was observed a few times. Other DNA sequences of this sample code for an identical CDR3. This CDR3 reads CASSYSRRGSYEQYF. The DNA of the CDR3 is TGTGCCAGCAGTTACTCGAGGCGCGGCTCCTACGAGCAGTACTTC. The gene calls are TRBV6-5 and TRBJ2-7; no definite D call. The length of the CDR3 is 15 residues. CDR1 is MNHEY, CDR2 SVGAGI, per germline. Trimming pared 0 bases from V and 0 bases from J, leaving 9 bases between.

The genes are TRBV12-5 and TRBJ1-1; 8 nucleotides align to TRBD1. CDR1 and CDR2 from the germline V gene are LGHNT and FRNRAP. The CDR3 runs 12 residues. The ends lost 3 bases at V and 8 bases at J; junction bases unmatched: 2. CDR3 sequence: CASGFGQGEAFF. The CDR3 coding sequence is TGTGCTAGTGGTTTCGGACAGGGCGAAGCTTTCTTT.

J is TRBJ1-5 and V is TRBV11-2, with D possibly matching TRBD1 (6 bases). The CDR3 extends over 15 amino acids. Trimming took off 1 base at V and 0 bases at J, with 7 bases between the two ends. The germline V gene encodes CDR1 SGHAT and CDR2 FQNNGV. Here the CDR3 reads CASSLGGLSNQPQHF. CDR3 DNA sequence: TGTGCCAGCAGCTTAGGGGGGCTTAGCAATCAGCCCCAGCATTTT.

The V gene is TRBV29-1, the J gene TRBJ1-2; D is possibly TRBD1 (5 bases). Trimming removed 7 bases from V and 5 bases from J, with 11 bases in between. The germline gives CDR1 SQVTM, CDR2 ANQGSEA. CDR3 length: 11 amino acids. CDR3 nucleotide sequence: TGCAGCGCGCCCGGGGGGTATGGCTACACCTTC. Protein: CSAPGGYGYTF.

This clone was recorded a few times. The chain employs TRBV6-5 and TRBJ2-1; possibly TRBD2 for D (5 bases). With 7 bases removed from V and 9 bases from J, the gap between germline ends came to 16 bases. This CDR3 is 13 amino acids long. Germline CDR1 is MNHEY and CDR2 is SVGAGI. DNA for the CDR3: TGTGCCAGCAAAGAGGACGGGGTGGGTGAGCAGTTCTTC. Translation gives CASKEDGVGEQFF.

This clone was seen once. The rearrangement joins TRBV6-1 to TRBJ1-2, with D maybe TRBD1 (5 bases). The CDR3 extends over 13 amino acids. Germline CDR1 and CDR2: MNHNS and SASEGT. V was shortened by 9 bases and J by 4 bases, with 15 bases between the two germline ends. CDR3 residues: CARGERGGYGYTF. The CDR3 region has the DNA TGTGCCAGGGGGGAGAGGGGAGGCTATGGCTACACCTTC.

This clone was observed a handful of times. The chain joins TRBV14 to TRBJ2-3, with D possibly being TRBD2 (6 bases). The germline gives CDR1 SGHDN, CDR2 FVKESK. The CDR3 contains 20 residues. Trimming took 4 bases from V and 1 from J, leaving 27 bases between them. The CDR3 DNA reads as TGTGCCAGCAGCCCTAAAAGGTCTGCGGGAAGTCATCGGGGCACAGATACGCAGTATTTT. It codes for CASSPKRSAGSHRGTDTQYF.

This chain joins TRBV14 and TRBJ1-2, with TRBD1 matching over 8 bases. Per the germline V gene, CDR1 is SGHDN and CDR2 is FVKESK. The ends lost 0 bases at V and 8 bases at J; junction bases unmatched: 11. The CDR3 runs to 16 residues. CDR3 sequence (DNA): TGTGCCAGCAGCCAAGATGGGGCAGGGGGCTCGAAGGGCTACACCTTC. This translates into CASSQDGAGGSKGYTF.

The J gene is TRBJ1-5, the V gene TRBV28; D remains ambiguous. CDR3 length equals 12 residues. V was cut by 6 bases and J by 14 bases, with 17 bases left in between. Germline V gives CDR1 MDHEN, CDR2 SYDVKM. CDR3 bases: TGTGCCAGCAGCCGGACTGGGATAGAGGAGCATTTT. Protein sequence: CASSRTGIEEHF.

This rearrangement joins TRBV23-1 to TRBJ1-1; no definite D call. TRBV23-1 is sorted into the ORF group, with uncertain function. There are 15 residues in the CDR3. The ends were cut back, 0 bases at V and 4 bases at J, with 12 bases in the middle. The CDR3 spells CASSQSSPKPTEAFF. The CDR3 coding sequence is TGCGCCAGCAGTCAATCGTCGCCTAAACCCACTGAAGCTTTCTTT.

The chain couples TRBV28 to TRBJ1-1; 8 bases are a match to TRBD1. CDR1 and CDR2 (germline): MDHEN, SYDVKM. V lost 6 bases and J lost 8; bases outside the gene matches: 8. CDR3 length: 13 amino acids. CDR3 nucleotides: TGTGCCAGCAGCCCAGCTTGGACAGGGGAAGCTTTCTTT. This encodes CASSPAWTGEAFF.

This chain joins TRBV30 and TRBJ1-2; a possible D gene is TRBD1 (6 bases). The CDR3 totals 15 residues. The V end lost 0 bases, the J end lost 3 bases, and 14 bases lay between the germline ends. Germline CDR1 and CDR2: GTSNPN and SVGIG (reference sequence). CDR3 coding DNA: TGTGCCTGGAGTGTATTTGGGGGCGCGTACTATGGCTACACCTTC. Translating gives CAWSVFGGAYYGYTF.

The chain is built from TRBV2 and TRBJ2-3; 11 nucleotides agree with TRBD2. The germline gives CDR1 SNHLY, CDR2 FYNNEI. CDR3 length: 17 amino acids. The V and J ends lost 8 bases and 0 bases, in that order; junction bases with no gene match: 10. CDR3 residues: CASPSGRLQPSTDTQYF. CDR3 DNA: TGTGCCAGCCCTAGCGGGAGGCTTCAGCCGAGCACAGATACGCAGTATTTT.

The count of this clone is one. The V and J genes are TRBV5-6 and TRBJ2-3, with TRBD2 matching over 8 bases. With V trimmed by 0 bases and J by 1 base, 1 base remained unmatched. Per the germline V gene, CDR1 is SGHDT and CDR2 is YYEEEE. The CDR3 covers 15 residues. CDR3 protein: CASSLAGGRTDTQYF. CDR3 coding DNA: TGTGCCAGCAGCTTGGCGGGGGGGCGCACAGATACGCAGTATTTT.

The gene calls are TRBV28 and TRBJ1-5; D gene uncertain. There are 14 residues in the CDR3. Trimming left V 6 bases short and J 2 bases short, with 11 bases between. The germline CDR1 and CDR2 sequences are MDHEN and SYDVKM. The CDR3 sequence: CASSRGPRNQPQHF. The CDR3 bases are TGTGCCAGCAGCCGAGGGCCCCGCAATCAGCCCCAGCATTTT.

The chain employs TRBV2 and TRBJ2-5; D unclear. Germline V gene sequence: CDR1 SNHLY, CDR2 FYNNEI. The CDR3 extends over 12 amino acids. With 0 bases removed from V and 7 bases from J, the gap between germline ends came to 6 bases. The CDR3 protein is CASSEAALTQYF. The CDR3 DNA reads TGTGCCAGCAGTGAAGCGGCCCTGACCCAGTACTTC.